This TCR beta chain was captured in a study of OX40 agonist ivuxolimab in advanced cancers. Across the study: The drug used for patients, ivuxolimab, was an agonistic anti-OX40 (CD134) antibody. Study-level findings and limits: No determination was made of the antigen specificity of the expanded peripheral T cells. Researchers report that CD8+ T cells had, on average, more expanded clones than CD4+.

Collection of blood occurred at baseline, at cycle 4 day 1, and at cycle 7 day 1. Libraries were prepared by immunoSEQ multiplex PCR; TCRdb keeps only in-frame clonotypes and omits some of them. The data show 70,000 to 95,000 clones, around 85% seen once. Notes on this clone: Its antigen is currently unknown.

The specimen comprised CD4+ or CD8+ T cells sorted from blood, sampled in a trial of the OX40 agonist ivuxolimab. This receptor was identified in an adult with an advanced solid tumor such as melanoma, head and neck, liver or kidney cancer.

The CDR3 loop reads CASAQDGNQPQHF. The DNA for the CDR3 is TGTGCTAGTGCCCAGGACGGGAATCAGCCCCAGCATTTT. V gene TRBV12-5 combines with J gene TRBJ1-5, with no clear D. This CDR3 spans 13 amino acids. Germline-derived CDR1 and CDR2 are LGHNT and FRNRAP. Trimming left V 7 bases short and J 4 bases short, with 11 bases between.